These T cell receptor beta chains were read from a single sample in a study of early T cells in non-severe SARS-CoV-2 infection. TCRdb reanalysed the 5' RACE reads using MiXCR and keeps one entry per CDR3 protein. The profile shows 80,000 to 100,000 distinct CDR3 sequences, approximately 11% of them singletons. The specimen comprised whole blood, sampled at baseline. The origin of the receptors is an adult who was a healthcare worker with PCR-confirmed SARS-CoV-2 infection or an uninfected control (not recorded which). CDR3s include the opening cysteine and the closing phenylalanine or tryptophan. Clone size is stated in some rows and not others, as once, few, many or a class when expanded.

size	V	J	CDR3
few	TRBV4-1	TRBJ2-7	CASSQDPGSGEQYF
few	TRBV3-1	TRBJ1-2	CASSPGQKSNYGYTF
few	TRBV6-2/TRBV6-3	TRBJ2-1	CASRTVSYNEQFF
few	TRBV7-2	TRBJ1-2	CASSQDRTYGYTF
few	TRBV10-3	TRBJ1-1	CAISDFTGDTEAFF
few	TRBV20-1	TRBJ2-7	CSARDPAGGPTYEQYF
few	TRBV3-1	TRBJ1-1	CASSHYGQGDTEAFF
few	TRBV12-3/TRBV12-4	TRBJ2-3	CASSLNGRAEDTQYF
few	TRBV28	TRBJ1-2	CASSLRPNYGYTF
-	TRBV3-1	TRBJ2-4	CASSHVGGGKNIQYF
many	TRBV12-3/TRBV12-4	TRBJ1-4	CASSPRGLTNEKLFF
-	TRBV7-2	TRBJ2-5	CASSRDQTGTQYF
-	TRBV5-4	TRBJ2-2	CASSSGPSTGELFF
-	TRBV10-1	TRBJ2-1	CASSESGGARNEQFF
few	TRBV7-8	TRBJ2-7	CASSTTLEQYF
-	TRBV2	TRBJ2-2	CAIAPGATNTGELFF
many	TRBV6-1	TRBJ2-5	CASSEAHSLASQETQYF
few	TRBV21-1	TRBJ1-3	CASSTGKSTVLSGNTIYF
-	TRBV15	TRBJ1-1	CATSRDQGYTEAFF
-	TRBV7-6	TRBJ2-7	CASSLAHEGPEEQYF
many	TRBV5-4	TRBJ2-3	CASSFGGGGVNF
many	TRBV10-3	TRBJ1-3	CAISSGFSGNTIYF